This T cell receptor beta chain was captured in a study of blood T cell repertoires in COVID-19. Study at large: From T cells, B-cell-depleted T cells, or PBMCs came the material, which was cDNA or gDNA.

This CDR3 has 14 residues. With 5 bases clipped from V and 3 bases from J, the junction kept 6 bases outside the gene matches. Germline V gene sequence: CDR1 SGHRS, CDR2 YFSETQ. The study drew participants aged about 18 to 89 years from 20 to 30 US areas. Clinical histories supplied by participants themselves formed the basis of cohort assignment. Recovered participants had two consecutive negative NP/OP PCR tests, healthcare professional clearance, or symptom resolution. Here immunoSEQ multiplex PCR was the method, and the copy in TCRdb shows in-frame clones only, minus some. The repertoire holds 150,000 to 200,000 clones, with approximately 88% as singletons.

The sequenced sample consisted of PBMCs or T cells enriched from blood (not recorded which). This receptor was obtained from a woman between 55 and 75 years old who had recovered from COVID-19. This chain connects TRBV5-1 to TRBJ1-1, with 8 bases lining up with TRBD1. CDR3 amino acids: CASRPQGVDTEAFF. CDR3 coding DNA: TGCGCCAGCAGGCCACAGGGGGTGGACACTGAAGCTTTCTTT.